This T cell receptor beta chain was profiled in a study of blood T cell repertoires in COVID-19. In the study overall: Samples taken during acute and convalescent COVID-19 were collected in the United States, Italy and Spain. Nucleic acid was either cDNA or gDNA, and it came from T cells, B-cell-depleted T cells, or PBMCs.

Per the study methods: Amplification of reference gene primers was used by the study to estimate nucleated cell counts. Some clones are missing from TCRdb's copy, which holds only in-frame ones; the method was immunoSEQ multiplex PCR. D and trimming come from the DNA, and the V and J calls and clone size come from that table. The sample carries approximately 500,000 clones, approximately 90% recorded once. Assignments of participants to cohorts depended upon their own reported clinical history. The CDR3 contains 17 residues. The V gene end was trimmed by 5 bases and the J gene end by 3 bases; junction bases not matched to a gene: 9. CDR1 is LGHNT and CDR2 is FRNRAP in the germline V gene.

V and J are TRBV12-5 and TRBJ1-6; 8 bases align to TRBD1. The TCR originated in a woman aged 40 to 55 who had recovered from COVID-19. Material: PBMCs or T cells enriched from blood (not recorded which). CDR3 in amino acids: CASGIVDRGNYNSPLHF. CDR3 DNA: TGTGCTAGTGGTATAGTCGACAGGGGCAACTATAATTCACCCCTCCACTTT.